Here is one T cell receptor (beta chain) with its context. This clonotype occurred many times. No cognate antigen has been identified for it. It has no much larger one-base neighbor in the sample; base qualities were not kept. The CDR3 runs 15 amino acids, cysteine and phenylalanine included. The retained sequence is limited to the CDR3, 45 bases, with the frame set at the first base. The germline V gene (reference sequence) provides CDR1 DFQATT and CDR2 SNEGSKA. Trimming at the junction amounts to 0 bases on V and 0 bases on J, and the germline ends lie 12 bases apart. The hyperthyroidism patients were between 18 and 65 years old and newly diagnosed, with a disease duration of less than 2 months. Patients with uncontrolled infections, other autoimmune diseases, pregnancy or lactation were excluded. Diagnoses relied on clinical symptoms, serum thyroxine and TRAb, thyroid ultrasound and orbital computed tomography. Blood from progressor patients was collected at the time of first diagnosis with hyperthyroidism, before any ophthalmopathy symptoms had appeared. Ficoll-Paque density gradient centrifugation was used to isolate PBMCs from under 11 ml of fresh peripheral blood. Progressor patients were first diagnosed with Graves' hyperthyroidism and then developed ophthalmopathy during follow-up. Total RNA was extracted using Trizol reagent, and RNA quality was assessed on an Agilent 2100 Bioanalyzer.

The data are from a study of T cells in Graves' hyperthyroidism and ophthalmopathy (dated by TCRdb to about 2019). Turning to the overall study: Peripheral blood samples were taken at the time of initial diagnosis, prior to any treatment. To identify TCR V-J signatures that set the groups apart, the researchers used a discovery cohort of 100 patients, made up of under 45 with Graves' ophthalmopathy and some 60 with stable Graves' hyperthyroidism. Prospective prediction of ophthalmopathy was tested in an independent validation cohort of approximately 19 hyperthyroidism patients and some 17 patients who later progressed to ophthalmopathy. The 100 discovery patients were randomly divided into training and test sets at a 7:3 ratio. In several Graves' hyperthyroidism patients, the study also compared T-cell repertoires from thyroid tissue with T-cell repertoires from blood. After sampling, hyperthyroidism patients received methimazole starting at 30 mg daily, and ophthalmopathy patients received high-dose intravenous methylprednisolone. The paper describes TCR Vbeta CDR3 sequencing of roughly 130 peripheral blood samples, made up of about 41 ophthalmopathy patients, around 73 hyperthyroidism patients and 17 progressor patients. What the research found in general, with its limitations: Ophthalmopathy was separated from stable hyperthyroidism by a 13 V-J signature model, with roughly 88% sensitivity and approximately 81% specificity obtained in cross-validation and 80%/75% obtained in testing. No statistical method was used to fix the sample size in advance, and group allocation was not hidden from the investigators. Most expanded thyroid clonotypes (frequency above 0.001) were also detected in blood, a finding suggesting that blood repertoires may reflect thyroid immune responses. In validation, the model predicted progression to ophthalmopathy a median of about 5.9 months before onset, with about 67% sensitivity and more than 72% specificity.

The TCR beta CDR3 regions were amplified from the RNA transcripts. The first round of RT-PCR for the TCR CDR3 was performed with the HTBI primer set and the Qiagen OneStep RT-PCR kit. The libraries were constructed in a second round of multiplex PCR and then size-selected and purified. Libraries were sequenced paired-end with 100 bp reads on an Illumina HiSeq2000. Processing in the source paper ran as follows. SOAPnuke was used to process the raw data, throwing out any read that contained adapters or uncalled bases, had a mean Phred below 15, or lacked an exact constant-primer or identifier match. High-quality paired reads were merged using COPE v1.2.5, and each unique nucleotide sequence was defined as a clonotype. MiTCR v1.1 was used to align clonotypes to the IMGT TRBV, TRBD and TRBJ reference segments. The analysis was restricted to V-J combinations with a frequency above 0.0001, which together covered 99% to 99.2% of the repertoires. A TCS score was defined as the ratio between F50 (clonal expansion) and ExV (chaos), using BLOSUM62-based TCRdist between CDR3 peptides within each V-J. Welch's t-statistics and random forest reduced around 520 V-J features to 10 to 15, which were used in a naive Bayes classifier (R e1071). The public sequencing data were trimmed at Q25 with fastp and processed into clonotypes with MiXCR by TCRdb, which kept only in-frame beta chains. Each entry merges the rows of one CDR3 protein and shows their most common DNA and genes. V and J calls and clone size were set by TCRdb, not the authors. The sample profile shows 350,000 or so distinct CDR3 sequences; roughly 17% of them were found once. Together, the top ten hold approximately 30% of the sample.

The sequenced sample consisted of blood. The chain is assembled from TRBV20-1 and TRBJ2-7; there is no confident call for the D gene. The receptor was isolated from a woman under 40 with Graves' hyperthyroidism that later progressed to Graves' ophthalmopathy. The CDR3 reads as follows: CSARDSRAASYEQYF. The DNA sequence is given as TGCAGTGCTAGAGATAGTAGGGCTGCCTCCTACGAGCAGTACTTC.